This T cell receptor beta chain is from a study of blood T cell repertoires in COVID-19. Germline assignment: CDR1 LGHNA and CDR2 YNFKEQ. The ends lost 2 bases at V and 1 base at J; junction bases unmatched: 14. This CDR3 comprises 19 residues. The table came from immunoSEQ multiplex PCR; TCRdb's copy has only in-frame clones and leaves some out. Of under 150,000 clones in the sample, 70% to 85% are singletons; the top ten hold 6% to 7.5%. The TCR sequence derives from a human donor in a cohort sampled during active COVID-19. The sample was peripheral blood. The chain employs TRBV4-2 and TRBJ2-4; TRBD2 matches at 7 bases. CDR3 region: CASSQPGRLAVFAKNIQYF. In nucleotides, the CDR3 is TGTGCCAGCAGCCAACCGGGCCGGCTAGCGGTATTCGCCAAAAACATTCAGTACTTC.